Presented here are 7 T cell receptor beta chains from one specimen sequenced in a study of cytomegalovirus exposure and HLA in healthy donors. Vbeta (60) and Jbeta (13) primers were used in the PCR. The data were produced by immunoSEQ multiplex PCR, yet TCRdb's version contains in-frame clones alone and is incomplete. This table holds 65,000 to 90,000 clones, about nine tenths found once. The material sequenced was PBMCs. These receptors all come from a woman aged 25 to 45 in good health and CMV-seronegative.

The chain is built from TRBV6-5 and TRBJ2-4, with TRBD2 matching 7 bases. This CDR3 is 15 amino acids long. The V segment lost 7 bases and the J segment 0 bases; nucleotides outside the gene matches: 6. Germline CDR1 MNHEY, CDR2 SVGAGI. For the CDR3, the DNA is TGTGCCAGCACCCCGGGGGGTAGAGCCAAAAACATTCAGTACTTC. This gives the protein CASTPGGRAKNIQYF.

The chain links TRBV13 to TRBJ2-5; 9 bases are shared with TRBD1. Matching the DNA end better, TRBJ2-7 makes the J call doubtful. CDR1 is PRHDT, CDR2 FYEKMQ, per germline (reference sequence). This CDR3 spans 14 amino acids. DNA for the CDR3: TGTGCCAGCAGCCTCAGGACAGGGGCCTACGAGCAGTACTTC. This translates into CASSLRTGAYEQYF.

The chain couples TRBV7-3 to TRBJ2-7, with D perhaps matching TRBD2 (5 bases). V dropped 0 bases and J dropped 1 base, with 7 bases sitting between them. CDR3 length equals 14 residues. Germline values: CDR1 SGHTA, CDR2 FQGTGA. The CDR3, as DNA: TGTGCCAGCAGCTTAACTGGGAGTTCCTACGAGCAGTACTTC. Protein sequence: CASSLTGSSYEQYF.

This chain connects TRBV5-1 to TRBJ1-2; 9 bases are shared with TRBD1. The CDR3 consists of 15 residues. Germline V CDR1 and CDR2: SGHRS, YFSETQ. Unmatched junction bases numbered 10, after V lost 4 bases and J lost 6 bases. The chain's CDR3 is CASSPQGQGDNGYTF. The CDR3 bases are TGCGCCAGCAGCCCACAGGGACAGGGCGACAATGGCTACACCTTC.

The rearrangement uses TRBV19 and TRBJ2-7, with TRBD1 matching 7 bases. J was trimmed by 7 bases and V by 5 bases; bases with no gene match: 11. The CDR3 has 14 residues. Germline V CDR1 and CDR2: LNHDA, SQIVND (reference sequence). CDR3 residues: CASSLSDRAGEQYF. Here the CDR3 DNA reads TGTGCCAGTAGTCTATCCGACAGGGCGGGTGAGCAGTACTTC.

This sequence joins TRBV15 and TRBJ2-2; no clear D gene. The germline V gene has CDR1 LNHNV and CDR2 YYDKDF (reference sequence). This CDR3 region has 17 residues. Trimming removed 1 base from V and 3 bases from J, with 15 bases in between. CDR3 in amino acids: CATSRGGLRPHTGELFF. In DNA form, the CDR3 reads TGTGCCACCAGCAGAGGCGGTTTAAGGCCTCACACCGGGGAGCTGTTTTTT.

For the CDR3, the DNA is TGTGCCAGCAGTTTTGTGTCGGGACAGGGAGGGGGAGAGCAGTACTTC. Translation: CASSFVSGQGGGEQYF. J is TRBJ2-7 and V is TRBV27, with 9 bases that match TRBD1. The CDR3 runs to 16 residues. From germline, CDR1 is MNHEY and CDR2 SMNVEV (reference sequence). After removal of 3 bases from V and 7 bases from J, the junction contained 13 bases not matched to a gene.